The 4 T cell receptor beta chains given below trace back to one sample, sequenced in a study of blood T cell repertoires in COVID-19 (TCRdb year 2020). Library creation used the immunoSEQ multiplex PCR assay. Here the immuneACCESS table is served through TCRdb, limited to in-frame sequences with V and J called. Missing clones are a known gap in these copies; in checked studies unresolved V genes cover under half, and the rest lacks a known reason. The table for this sample lists about 64,000 clones; about nine tenths of them were counted only once. The ten largest clones capture 3% to 3.5% of the sample. What was sequenced was peripheral blood. The receptors stem from a man between 50 and 59 years old with active COVID-19.

The chain has TRBV3-1 (or the pseudogene TRBV3-2) and TRBJ1-5; D uncertain. Germline values: CDR1 LGHDT, CDR2 YNNKEL (reference sequence). The CDR3 loop spans 13 amino acids. Trimming removed 0 bases at V and 7 bases at J, with 7 bases between. The DNA for the CDR3 is TGTGCCAGCAGCCAAGATCGACTGCAGCCCCAGCATTTT. Its translation: CASSQDRLQPQHF.

V usage is TRBV11-3 and J usage is TRBJ1-2, with a tentative D call TRBD1 (5 bases). This CDR3 region has 12 residues. CDR1 and CDR2 (germline): SGHNT, YENEEA. V was clipped by 5 bases and J by 13 bases, with 17 bases between them. In DNA form, the CDR3 reads TGTGCCAGCAGCCCAAATCCGGGACTTCCCACCTTC. Translating gives CASSPNPGLPTF.

The chain has TRBV12-5 and TRBJ2-2, with 7 bases identical to TRBD1. Trimming at V came to 6 bases and at J to 4 bases, leaving 8 bases not matched to a gene. The CDR3 is made up of 15 amino acids. The germline gives CDR1 LGHNT, CDR2 FRNRAP. CDR3 sequence: CASGQGVGSTGELFF. The CDR3 coding sequence is TGTGCTAGTGGGCAGGGGGTAGGGAGCACCGGGGAGCTGTTTTTT.

The chain carries TRBV7-8 and TRBJ2-3; 10 positions agree with TRBD2. J lost 2 bases, V lost 5 bases, and 4 bases had no gene match. The CDR3 is made up of 15 amino acids. Germline V CDR1 and CDR2: SGHVS, FQNEAQ. CDR3 protein: CASSELAGPTDTQYF. Written as DNA, the CDR3 is TGTGCCAGCAGCGAACTAGCGGGACCCACAGATACGCAGTATTTT.